What follows are 12 T cell receptor beta chains derived from one specimen sequenced in a study of shared clonotypes between healthy human individuals (TCRdb year 2020). CD8 naive samples were obtained by positive selection for CCR7 among CD45RO-negative cells, yielding a CD45RA+CCR7+ population from which TemRA cells were excluded. The library was produced with the immunoSEQ multiplex PCR assay. Not all clones reach the TCRdb copy of this immuneACCESS table, which keeps in-frame sequences only. Checked studies attribute under half of the gap to unresolved V genes and leave the rest unexplained. For this sample the table gives 550,000 to 750,000 clones, of which roughly 96% were detected only once. The ten biggest clones cover over 0.09% of the sample. The specimen was naive CD8+ T cells sorted from blood. What this sample's cell subset or site label stands for: CD45RA+CCR7+. All receptors come from a woman aged 30 to 39 in good health.

The rearrangement links TRBV27 to TRBJ1-1; 10 nucleotides agree with TRBD1. The trim removed 7 bases at V and 5 bases at J, leaving 7 bases unmatched. The CDR3 has 14 amino acids. Germline V CDR1 and CDR2: MNHEY, SMNVEV (reference sequence). For the CDR3, the DNA is TGTGCCAGCAACCCGGGACAGGGGATAACTGAAGCTTTCTTT. Amino acid sequence: CASNPGQGITEAFF.

The CDR3 protein is CASSLSGDTQYF. CDR3 in DNA: TGTGCCAGCAGCTTAAGCGGAGATACGCAGTATTTT. This chain uses TRBV7-6 with TRBJ2-3; maybe TRBD2 (5 bases). The CDR3 is 12 amino acids. From germline, CDR1 is SGHVS and CDR2 FNYEAQ. V lost 2 bases, J lost 5 bases, and 5 bases lay in between.

On this clone itself: Other nucleotide sequences in the sample specify the same CDR3. The J gene is TRBJ2-7, the V gene TRBV27; no definite D call. CDR3 size: 13 residues. Germline CDR1 MNHEY, CDR2 SMNVEV (reference sequence). V shed 5 bases and J shed 2 bases, with 10 bases lying between them. This CDR3 reads CASSLTSTYEQYF. The CDR3, as DNA: TGTGCCAGCAGTCTCACCTCCACCTACGAGCAGTACTTC.

V is TRBV15 and J is TRBJ2-5, with D possibly TRBD1 on 5 matching bases. This CDR3 region has 18 residues. The ends were cut back, 3 bases at V and 0 bases at J, with 20 bases in the middle. Germline V CDR1 and CDR2: LNHNV, YYDKDF (reference sequence). CDR3 amino acids: CATSSDSFLSAYQETQYF. In nucleotides, the CDR3 is TGTGCCACCAGCAGCGACAGCTTCCTATCAGCGTACCAAGAGACCCAGTACTTC.

The chain links TRBV6-5 to TRBJ1-1; D is possibly TRBD1 (6 bases). CDR1 is MNHEY, CDR2 SVGAGI, per germline. The CDR3 is 14 residues long. Trimming stripped 6 bases from V and 6 bases from J, with 17 bases between. The CDR3 here is CASSRSIGGSEAFF. The DNA of the CDR3 is TGTGCCAGCAGCCGATCGATCGGGGGCTCTGAAGCTTTCTTT.

Concerning this clone: This same CDR3 is encoded by further DNA sequences in the sample. J is TRBJ1-5 and V is TRBV27, with TRBD1 as a possible D gene (6 bases). The CDR3 spans 16 residues. Per germline, CDR1 MNHEY and CDR2 SMNVEV (reference sequence). Deletions cut 3 bases from V and 0 bases from J, with 12 bases between. The CDR3 nucleotides read TGTGCCAGCAGTTTGGGTCAGGGGTATAGCAATCAGCCCCAGCATTTT. Amino acids: CASSLGQGYSNQPQHF.

The genes are TRBV27 and TRBJ1-2; 9 bases are shared with TRBD1. This CDR3 has 14 residues. In germline, CDR1 is MNHEY, CDR2 SMNVEV (reference sequence). J lost 7 bases, V lost 10 bases, and 13 bases had no gene match. Here the CDR3 reads CATHQTGGMGGYTF. Here the CDR3 DNA reads TGTGCCACCCACCAAACAGGGGGCATGGGTGGCTACACCTTC.

CDR3 sequence (DNA): TGTGCCAGCAGCTTAACCGGGACGGCGACGTACGAGCAGTACTTC. This gives the protein CASSLTGTATYEQYF. The rearrangement uses TRBV5-6 and TRBJ2-7; D assignment may be TRBD1 or TRBD2 (5 bases each). Trimming removed 2 bases from V and 4 bases from J, with 16 bases in between. The CDR3 has 15 amino acids. Germline V gene sequence: CDR1 SGHDT, CDR2 YYEEEE.

The gene calls are TRBV10-2 and TRBJ2-7; tentative D call: TRBD2 (5 bases). Per the germline V gene, CDR1 is WSHSY and CDR2 is SAAADI. The CDR3 length is 15 residues. V shed 2 bases and J shed 2 bases, with 13 bases lying between them. CDR3 protein: CASSERIEGTYEQYF. The CDR3 nucleotides are TGCGCCAGCAGTGAGAGAATTGAGGGAACCTACGAGCAGTACTTC.

This chain joins TRBV2 and TRBJ1-2, with 10 bases lining up with TRBD1. Germline values: CDR1 SNHLY, CDR2 FYNNEI. V lost 4 bases and J lost 4; bases outside the gene matches: 6. The CDR3 loop spans 15 amino acids. CDR3 region: CASSGQGASAYGYTF. As DNA, the CDR3 is TGTGCCAGCAGTGGACAGGGGGCCTCAGCCTATGGCTACACCTTC. Filled out from reference TRBV2 and TRBJ1-2, the complete variable domain reads EPEVTQTPSHQVTQMGQEVILRCVPISNHLYFYWYRQILGQKVEFLVSFYNNEISEKSEIFDDQFSVERPDGSNFTLKIRSTKLEDSAMYFCASSGQGASAYGYTFGSGTRLTVV.

J is TRBJ2-7 and V is TRBV13; possibly TRBD1 for D (7 bases). V shed 4 bases and J shed 2 bases, with 12 bases lying between them. This CDR3 contains 14 residues. From germline, CDR1 is PRHDT and CDR2 FYEKMQ (reference sequence). The CDR3, as DNA: TGTGCCAGCAGCTCAGGGGGGAGTCCCTACGAGCAGTACTTC. Its protein is CASSSGGSPYEQYF.

V usage is TRBV2 and J usage is TRBJ1-1; the D gene is possibly TRBD1 (6 bases). The CDR3 loop spans 14 amino acids. The germline CDR1 and CDR2 sequences are SNHLY and FYNNEI. Trimming took off 6 bases at V and 1 base at J, with 12 bases between the two ends. This CDR3 is CASSPGGANTEAFF. The CDR3 DNA is TGTGCCAGCAGCCCCGGGGGGGCGAACACTGAAGCTTTCTTT.